The text below deals with one T cell receptor (beta chain). What it binds is unknown. The CDR3 runs to 13 residues. Germline CDR1 is SGDLS and CDR2 is YYNGEE. These data come from a study of T cells expressing NK-cell markers. Study-level background: It was sorted CD3+CD56+NKG2C+, CD3+CD56+NKG2C- and CD3+CD56-NKG2C+ T cells that supplied the TCR beta repertoires. Broader study findings: A few donors' CD3+CD56-NKG2C+ cells were dominated by the same clonotypes.

Using the 5' RACE reads, TCRdb records one entry per CDR3 protein without DNA. The sample has 500,000 to 700,000 distinct CDR3 sequences. Sequenced: blood T cells: a sorted CD56 or NKG2C T cell subset, CD4+ or CD8+ T cells, or bulk PBMC T cells (not recorded which). The receptor was derived from a man between 18 and 35 years old in good health. This chain connects TRBV9 to TRBJ1-1; with no DNA, the TCRdb D assignment of TRBD1 cannot be verified. This chain's CDR3 is CASSVDTGNEAFF. Together with reference TRBV9 and TRBJ1-1, the CDR3 gives the full variable domain: DSGVTQTPKHLITATGQRVTLRCSPRSGDLSVYWYQQSLDQGLQFLIQYYNGEERAKGNILERFSAQQFPDLHSELNLSSLELGDSALYFCASSVDTGNEAFFGQGTRLTVV.